The rows below give T cell receptor beta chains drawn from one sample of a study of OX40 agonist ivuxolimab in advanced cancers. TCRdb keeps only in-frame clones here, not all; method: immunoSEQ multiplex PCR. Altogether 25,000 to 40,000 clones are present, roughly 80% being singletons, with the ten largest covering less than 25%. This specimen consisted of CD4+ or CD8+ T cells sorted from blood, obtained in a trial of the OX40 agonist ivuxolimab. The receptors here all came from an adult with an advanced solid tumor such as melanoma, head and neck, liver or kidney cancer. CDR3s include the opening cysteine and the closing phenylalanine or tryptophan. The D gene is left open where the match is weak. The size of a clone is reported for some rows only, either as once, few or many, or as a class for expanded clones.

TRBV2	NA	few	TRBJ1-5	CASSEANQPQHF	TGTGCCAGCAGTGAAGCTAATCAGCCCCAGCATTTT
TRBV4-2	NA	NA	TRBJ2-6	CASSQDRSAGGANVLTF	TGTGCCAGCAGCCAAGATAGGAGTGCCGGGGGGGCCAACGTCCTGACTTTC
TRBV27	NA	NA	TRBJ2-7	CASSSQNTPSEQYF	TGTGCCAGCAGTTCCCAAAATACCCCTAGCGAGCAGTACTTC
TRBV11-3	NA	NA	TRBJ2-2	CASSYDSDRELFF	TGTGCCAGCAGCTACGACTCCGATAGGGAGCTGTTTTTT
TRBV7-2	NA	NA	TRBJ2-3	CASSLDGTIRTDTQYF	TGTGCCAGCAGCTTAGATGGTACTATCCGCACAGATACGCAGTATTTT
TRBV5-5	TRBD1	NA	TRBJ1-4	CASSLLRTGSDEKLFF	TGTGCCAGCAGCTTGCTAAGGACAGGGTCTGACGAAAAACTGTTTTTT
TRBV2	TRBD2	once	TRBJ2-3	CASSEVIAGGRHSTDTQYF	TGTGCCAGCAGTGAAGTAATAGCGGGGGGGCGCCACAGCACAGATACGCAGTATTTT
TRBV5-4	NA	NA	TRBJ2-5	CASSSPPGQTQYF	TGTGCCAGCAGCTCCCCCCCGGGCCAGACCCAGTACTTC
TRBV11-3	NA	NA	TRBJ2-2	CASSFRVAGELFF	TGTGCCAGCAGCTTCAGGGTGGCCGGGGAGCTGTTTTTT
TRBV11-2	NA	NA	TRBJ1-1	CASSHPPENTEAFF	TGTGCCAGCAGTCACCCCCCGGAAAACACTGAAGCTTTCTTT
TRBV29-1	NA	NA	TRBJ1-1	CSARGVNTEAFF	TGCAGCGCCCGGGGGGTGAACACTGAAGCTTTCTTT
TRBV6-1	TRBD1	NA	TRBJ1-2	CASRETTGKGGYTF	TGTGCCAGCAGGGAGACGACAGGGAAGGGAGGCTACACCTTC
TRBV4-1	NA	NA	TRBJ2-5	CASSQEPSSWGRSETQYF	TGCGCCAGCAGCCAAGAGCCCTCCTCGTGGGGACGGTCGGAGACCCAGTACTTC
TRBV19	TRBD2	NA	TRBJ2-7	CASSAQGGYEQYF	TGTGCCAGTAGTGCGCAGGGAGGGTACGAGCAGTACTTC
TRBV5-5	NA	NA	TRBJ1-5	CASSLSAVYSNQPQHF	TGTGCCAGCAGCTTATCTGCAGTTTATAGCAATCAGCCCCAGCATTTT
TRBV19	TRBD1	NA	TRBJ1-2	CASSVRPGQGVGYTF	TGTGCCAGTAGTGTCCGCCCGGGACAGGGTGTGGGCTACACCTTC
TRBV5-5	NA	NA	TRBJ2-7	CASSLGHVYEQYF	TGTGCCAGCAGCTTGGGCCACGTGTACGAGCAGTACTTC